One sample yielded the 4 T cell receptor beta chains listed below, sequenced in a study of blood T cell repertoires in COVID-19. Here immunoSEQ multiplex PCR was the method, and the copy in TCRdb shows in-frame clones only, minus some. The repertoire holds some 150,000 clones, with more than 75% as singletons. Sequenced: peripheral blood. The origin of the receptors is a woman in her 70s with acute or convalescent COVID-19.

This chain uses TRBV28 with TRBJ2-1, with 9 bases that match TRBD2. V trimming: 5 bases; J trimming: 10 bases; junction bases outside the gene matches: 6. The CDR3 loop spans 13 amino acids. Germline V lookup: CDR1 MDHEN, CDR2 SYDVKM. The CDR3: CASSRTSGYEQFF. In nucleotides, the CDR3 is TGTGCCAGCAGTCGTACTAGCGGGTACGAGCAGTTCTTC.

The chain carries TRBV10-3 and TRBJ2-3, with a tentative D call TRBD2 (5 bases). V gave up 3 bases and J gave up 5 bases, with 9 bases separating them. This CDR3 region has 13 residues. Germline V CDR1 and CDR2: ENHRY, SYGVKD. The CDR3 reads CAISDLGRDTQYF. For the CDR3, the DNA is TGTGCCATCAGTGATTTGGGGAGAGATACGCAGTATTTT.

The V and J genes are TRBV3-1 (or the pseudogene TRBV3-2) and TRBJ2-2, with D unclear. This CDR3 has 15 residues. The ends were cut back, 0 bases at V and 8 bases at J, with 13 bases in the middle. Germline lookup yields CDR1 LGHDT and CDR2 YNNKEL (reference sequence). In nucleotides, the CDR3 is TGTGCCAGCAGCCAAGAGCCGGGTTTAATAGGGGAGCTGTTTTTT. Its protein is CASSQEPGLIGELFF.

In this sample, this clone turned up once. The J gene is TRBJ1-4, the V gene TRBV6-5, with 9 bases lining up with TRBD1. Germline CDR1 MNHEY, CDR2 SVGAGI. The CDR3 runs 14 residues. V was pared by 3 bases and J by 8 bases, with 4 bases of the junction left unmatched. The CDR3 nucleotides read TGTGCCAGCAGTTATGGACAGGGGCTCGAAAAACTGTTTTTT. Translating gives CASSYGQGLEKLFF.